These T cell receptor beta chains were read from a single sample in a study of cytomegalovirus exposure and HLA in healthy donors. Clones were read by immunoSEQ multiplex PCR, and TCRdb kept only the in-frame ones, dropping some. Among under 200,000 clones listed, 70% to 90% were seen once. The sequencing input was PBMCs. These receptors were taken from a young man in good health and CMV-seropositive. Both conserved end residues are part of each CDR3. Fields, in order: V gene, J gene, clone size, D gene, CDR3 protein, CDR3 DNA. The D gene is left open where the match is weak. Clone size, where shown, is once, few, many, or a class for clones that have expanded.

v_gene: TRBV7-9; j_gene: TRBJ2-3; abundance: NA; d_gene: NA; CDR3aa: CASSPSIGVSSQYF; CDR3nt: TGTGCCAGCAGCCCTTCCATCGGGGTCAGCTCGCAGTATTTT
v_gene: TRBV7-9; j_gene: TRBJ2-1; abundance: NA; d_gene: TRBD1; CDR3aa: CASSRYPADRGPTYNEQFF; CDR3nt: TGTGCCAGCAGCCGCTACCCTGCCGACAGGGGCCCGACCTACAATGAGCAGTTCTTC
v_gene: TRBV7-2; j_gene: TRBJ1-3; abundance: few; d_gene: NA; CDR3aa: CASSWAISGNTIYF; CDR3nt: TGTGCCAGCAGCTGGGCCATATCTGGAAACACCATATATTTT
v_gene: TRBV7-9; j_gene: TRBJ1-2; abundance: NA; d_gene: NA; CDR3aa: CASSSIREGRYGGYTF; CDR3nt: TGTGCCAGCAGCTCGATTCGGGAGGGTCGGTATGGTGGCTACACCTTC
v_gene: TRBV7-9; j_gene: TRBJ2-7; abundance: few; d_gene: TRBD1; CDR3aa: CSSTSSQTGFTYEQYF; CDR3nt: TGTTCCAGCACCAGTTCCCAGACAGGGTTTACGTACGAGCAGTACTTC
v_gene: TRBV7-2; j_gene: TRBJ1-4; abundance: NA; d_gene: TRBD1; CDR3aa: CASSSAGQGWYDEKLFF; CDR3nt: TGTGCCAGCAGCTCAGCAGGACAGGGCTGGTATGATGAAAAACTGTTTTTT
v_gene: TRBV29-1; j_gene: TRBJ2-7; abundance: NA; d_gene: TRBD1; CDR3aa: CSVVWRVGDRGFYEQYF; CDR3nt: TGCAGCGTGGTCTGGAGGGTGGGGGACAGGGGCTTCTACGAGCAGTACTTC
v_gene: TRBV10-2; j_gene: TRBJ1-6; abundance: NA; d_gene: TRBD1; CDR3aa: CASSESFPGTGLSPLHF; CDR3nt: TGCGCCAGCAGTGAGTCGTTCCCCGGGACAGGGCTCTCACCCCTCCACTTT
v_gene: TRBV30; j_gene: TRBJ2-2; abundance: NA; d_gene: TRBD2; CDR3aa: CASPGLAGGTGELFF; CDR3nt: TGTGCCAGCCCGGGACTAGCGGGTGGCACCGGGGAGCTGTTTTTT
v_gene: TRBV11-3; j_gene: TRBJ2-2; abundance: NA; d_gene: TRBD1; CDR3aa: CASSLVGQGNTGELFF; CDR3nt: TGTGCCAGCAGCTTAGTGGGACAGGGGAACACCGGGGAGCTGTTTTTT
v_gene: TRBV7-9; j_gene: TRBJ2-2; abundance: NA; d_gene: TRBD1; CDR3aa: CASSPIGQGGTGELFF; CDR3nt: TGTGCCAGCAGCCCAATTGGACAGGGGGGCACCGGGGAGCTGTTTTTT
v_gene: TRBV19; j_gene: TRBJ1-5; abundance: NA; d_gene: TRBD1; CDR3aa: CASSIQDRSAHNQPQHF; CDR3nt: TGTGCCAGTAGTATACAGGACAGGAGCGCCCACAATCAGCCCCAGCATTTT
v_gene: TRBV5-1; j_gene: TRBJ1-2; abundance: NA; d_gene: TRBD1; CDR3aa: CASSRDRVGNGYTF; CDR3nt: TGCGCCAGCAGTCGGGACAGGGTTGGCAATGGCTACACCTTC
v_gene: TRBV11-2; j_gene: TRBJ1-4; abundance: NA; d_gene: NA; CDR3aa: CASSLGSGTRDEKLFF; CDR3nt: TGTGCCAGCAGCTTAGGGTCCGGGACAAGGGATGAAAAACTGTTTTTT
v_gene: TRBV21-1; j_gene: TRBJ1-2; abundance: few; d_gene: NA; CDR3aa: CASSEPGAGGAPNYGYTF; CDR3nt: TGTGCCAGCAGCGAACCGGGTGCAGGGGGCGCCCCTAACTATGGCTACACCTTC
v_gene: TRBV4-1; j_gene: TRBJ2-7; abundance: once; d_gene: NA; CDR3aa: CASSQDAGYEQYF; CDR3nt: TGCGCCAGCAGCCAAGATGCAGGTTACGAGCAGTACTTC
v_gene: TRBV9; j_gene: TRBJ2-3; abundance: NA; d_gene: TRBD2; CDR3aa: CASSPGGGTDTQYF; CDR3nt: TGTGCCAGCTCCCCGGGGGGGGGCACAGATACGCAGTATTTT
v_gene: TRBV19; j_gene: TRBJ2-2; abundance: NA; d_gene: TRBD1; CDR3aa: CASSTTGVTGELFF; CDR3nt: TGTGCCAGTAGTACTACAGGGGTCACCGGGGAGCTGTTTTTT
v_gene: TRBV27; j_gene: TRBJ2-2; abundance: NA; d_gene: TRBD2; CDR3aa: CASQAGGRTGELFF; CDR3nt: TGTGCCAGTCAAGCGGGGGGTCGCACCGGGGAGCTGTTTTTT
v_gene: TRBV7-2; j_gene: TRBJ2-5; abundance: NA; d_gene: TRBD2; CDR3aa: CASSPPGLAGRETQYF; CDR3nt: TGTGCCAGCAGCCCTCCGGGACTAGCGGGGAGAGAGACCCAGTACTTC
v_gene: TRBV29-1; j_gene: TRBJ1-2; abundance: NA; d_gene: NA; CDR3aa: CSVDAGALGGYTF; CDR3nt: TGCAGCGTTGACGCAGGGGCACTGGGTGGCTACACCTTC
v_gene: TRBV27; j_gene: TRBJ1-1; abundance: once; d_gene: NA; CDR3aa: CASSPSGGYTEAFF; CDR3nt: TGTGCCAGCAGTCCCTCGGGCGGGTACACTGAAGCTTTCTTT
v_gene: TRBV14; j_gene: TRBJ2-5; abundance: NA; d_gene: NA; CDR3aa: CASSQGQVLQETQYF; CDR3nt: TGTGCCAGCAGCCAAGGACAGGTCCTCCAAGAGACCCAGTACTTC
v_gene: TRBV7-2; j_gene: TRBJ2-5; abundance: once; d_gene: TRBD1; CDR3aa: CASSFGDRDQETQYF; CDR3nt: TGTGCCAGCAGCTTCGGGGACAGGGACCAAGAGACCCAGTACTTC
v_gene: TRBV6-1; j_gene: TRBJ1-3; abundance: few; d_gene: NA; CDR3aa: CASKEGVGYF; CDR3nt: TGTGCCAGCAAAGAGGGGGTCGGGTATTTT
v_gene: TRBV6-5; j_gene: TRBJ2-1; abundance: once; d_gene: NA; CDR3aa: CASRDVRGEQFF; CDR3nt: TGTGCCAGCAGAGACGTCCGGGGTGAGCAGTTCTTC
v_gene: TRBV9; j_gene: TRBJ2-2; abundance: NA; d_gene: NA; CDR3aa: CASSVEGGAAGELFF; CDR3nt: TGTGCCAGCAGCGTAGAAGGGGGGGCCGCCGGGGAGCTGTTTTTT
v_gene: TRBV11-3; j_gene: TRBJ1-5; abundance: NA; d_gene: NA; CDR3aa: CASSPAPGQNSNQPQHF; CDR3nt: TGTGCCAGCAGCCCTGCCCCGGGACAAAATAGCAATCAGCCCCAGCATTTT
v_gene: TRBV7-6; j_gene: TRBJ2-5; abundance: NA; d_gene: NA; CDR3aa: CASSLELASGETQYF; CDR3nt: TGTGCCAGCAGCTTAGAACTGGCGAGCGGGGAGACCCAGTACTTC
v_gene: TRBV6-6; j_gene: TRBJ2-1; abundance: medium-sized; d_gene: NA; CDR3aa: CASSYSEGPYNEQFF; CDR3nt: TGTGCCAGCAGTTACTCGGAGGGGCCCTACAATGAGCAGTTCTTC
v_gene: TRBV7-9; j_gene: TRBJ2-1; abundance: NA; d_gene: NA; CDR3aa: CASSLPTGPRFDEQFF; CDR3nt: TGTGCCAGCAGCCTCCCTACAGGGCCTCGTTTCGATGAGCAGTTCTTC